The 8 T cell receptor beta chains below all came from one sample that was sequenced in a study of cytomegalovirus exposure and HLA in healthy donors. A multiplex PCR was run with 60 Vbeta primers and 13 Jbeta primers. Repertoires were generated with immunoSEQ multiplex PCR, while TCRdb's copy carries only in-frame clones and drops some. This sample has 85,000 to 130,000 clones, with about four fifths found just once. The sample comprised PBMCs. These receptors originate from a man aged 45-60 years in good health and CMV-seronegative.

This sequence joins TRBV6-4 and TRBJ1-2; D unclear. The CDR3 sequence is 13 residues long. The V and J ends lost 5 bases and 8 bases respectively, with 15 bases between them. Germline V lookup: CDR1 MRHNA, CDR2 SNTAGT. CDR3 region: CASSPYHRVGYTF. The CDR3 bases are TGTGCCAGCAGTCCCTACCACCGTGTGGGCTACACCTTC.

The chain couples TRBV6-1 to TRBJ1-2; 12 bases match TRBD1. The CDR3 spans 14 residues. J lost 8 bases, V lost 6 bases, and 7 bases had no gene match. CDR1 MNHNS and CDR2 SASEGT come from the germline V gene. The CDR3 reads CASSGDRGREGYTF. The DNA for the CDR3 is TGTGCCAGCAGCGGGGACAGGGGGCGCGAAGGCTACACCTTC.

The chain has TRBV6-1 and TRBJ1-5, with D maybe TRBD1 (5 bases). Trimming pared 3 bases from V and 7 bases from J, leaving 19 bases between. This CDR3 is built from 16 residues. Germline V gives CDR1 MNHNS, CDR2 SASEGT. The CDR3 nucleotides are TGTGCCAGCAGTGAGTTAGGAGGTTTCGGGGGACAGCCCCAGCATTTT. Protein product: CASSELGGFGGQPQHF.

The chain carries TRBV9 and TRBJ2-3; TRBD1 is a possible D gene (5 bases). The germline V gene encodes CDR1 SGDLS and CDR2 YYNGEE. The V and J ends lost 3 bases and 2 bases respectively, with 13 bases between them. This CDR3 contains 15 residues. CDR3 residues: CASSATGAPTDTQYF. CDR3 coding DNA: TGTGCCAGCAGCGCCACAGGTGCTCCCACAGATACGCAGTATTTT.

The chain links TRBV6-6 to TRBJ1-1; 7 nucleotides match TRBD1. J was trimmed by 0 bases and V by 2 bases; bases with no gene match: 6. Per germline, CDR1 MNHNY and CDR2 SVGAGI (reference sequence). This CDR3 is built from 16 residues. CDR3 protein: CASSYDRDSMNTEAFF. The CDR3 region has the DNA TGTGCCAGCAGTTACGATCGGGACAGTATGAACACTGAAGCTTTCTTT.

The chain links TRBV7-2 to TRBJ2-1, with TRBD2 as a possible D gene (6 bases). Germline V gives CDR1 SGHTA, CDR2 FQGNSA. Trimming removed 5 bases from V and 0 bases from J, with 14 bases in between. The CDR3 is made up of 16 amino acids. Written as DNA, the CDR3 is TGTGCCAGCAGCCCCCTTCTCGGGGGCTCCTACAATGAGCAGTTCTTC. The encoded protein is CASSPLLGGSYNEQFF.

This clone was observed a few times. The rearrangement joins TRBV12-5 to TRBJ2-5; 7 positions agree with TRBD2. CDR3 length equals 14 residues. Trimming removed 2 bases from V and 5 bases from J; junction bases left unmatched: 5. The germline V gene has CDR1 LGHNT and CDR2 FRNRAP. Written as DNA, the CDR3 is TGTGCTAGTGGTTTGAGTTGGCGGGGGGAGACCCAGTACTTC. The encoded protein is CASGLSWRGETQYF.

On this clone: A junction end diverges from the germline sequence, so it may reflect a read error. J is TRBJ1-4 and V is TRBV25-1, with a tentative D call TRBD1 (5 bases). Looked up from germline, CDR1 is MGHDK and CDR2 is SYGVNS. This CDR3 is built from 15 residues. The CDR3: CAGSGFNAGGEKLFF. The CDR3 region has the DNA TGTGCCGGCAGTGGATTCAACGCCGGGGGTGAAAAACTGTTTTTT.